Sequencing of this T cell receptor (beta chain) was carried out in a study of response to subunit inactivated influenza vaccine. TCRdb fed the RT-PCR reads into MiXCR, producing one record per CDR3 protein. The sample includes 500,000 or so distinct CDR3 sequences, about 10% of them seen just once. The ends were cut back, 1 base at V and 2 bases at J, with 11 bases in the middle. The CDR3 has 16 amino acids. Looked up from germline, CDR1 is SEHNR and CDR2 is FQNEAQ (reference sequence). The receptor's source is a man in his fifties or sixties who received an inactivated influenza vaccine. The sequences come from PBMCs from blood, collected 45 days after vaccination. V and J are TRBV7-9 and TRBJ2-2; D possibly corresponds to TRBD1 (6 bases). For the CDR3, the DNA is TGTGCCAGCAGCTTAGAGGGGGTGAAAAACACCGGGGAGCTGTTTTTT. Protein sequence: CASSLEGVKNTGELFF.